This passage covers 12 T cell receptor beta chains from one sample sequenced in a study of cytomegalovirus exposure and HLA in healthy donors. PCR amplification relied on 60 Vbeta primers (plus 13 Jbeta primers). Generated by immunoSEQ multiplex PCR, the TCRdb table keeps only in-frame clones and is missing some. The sample lists roughly 230,000 clones, approximately 84% occurring once. The sample taken for sequencing was PBMCs. Receptor source: a girl aged 2 to 10 in good health and CMV-seronegative.

The chain employs TRBV5-4 and TRBJ2-3, with D tentatively TRBD2 (7 bases). This CDR3 has 15 amino acids. Trimming left V 1 base short and J 1 base short, with 10 bases between. Germline V lookup: CDR1 SGHNT, CDR2 YYREEE (reference sequence). The CDR3 DNA is TGTGCCAGCAGCTTGCGGGGGGCGGGCACAGATACGCAGTATTTT. It codes for CASSLRGAGTDTQYF.

The V call is TRBV19, the J call TRBJ1-1; a weak D match, TRBD1 (5 bases). Germline-derived CDR1 and CDR2 are LNHDA and SQIVND (reference sequence). The CDR3 sequence is 14 residues long. Trimming took off 3 bases at V and 4 bases at J, with 12 bases between the two ends. CDR3 DNA sequence: TGTGCCAGTAGTATCCCAGGGAAAGTCACTGAAGCTTTCTTT. Its translation is CASSIPGKVTEAFF.

V usage is TRBV5-8 and J usage is TRBJ2-5, with D uncertain. The CDR3 contains 14 residues. V was cut by 0 bases and J by 1 base, with 7 bases left in between. Germline V gives CDR1 SGHTS, CDR2 YDEGEE. The CDR3 bases are TGTGCCAGCAGCTTGGCTCCCGTCCAAGAGACCCAGTACTTC. Its translation is CASSLAPVQETQYF.

This sequence joins TRBV6-5 and TRBJ2-3, with 8 positions matching TRBD2. The germline V gene encodes CDR1 MNHEY and CDR2 SVGAGI. V was pared by 6 bases and J by 0 bases, with 2 bases of the junction left unmatched. CDR3 length: 14 amino acids. CDR3 in amino acids: CASRQRGSTDTQYF. The CDR3 coding sequence is TGTGCCAGCAGACAGCGGGGGAGCACAGATACGCAGTATTTT.

Details on this clone: This CDR3 is also generated by other DNA sequences in the sample. The rearrangement uses TRBV5-1 and TRBJ1-1; maybe TRBD1 (6 bases). CDR1 SGHRS and CDR2 YFSETQ come from the germline V gene. Trimming stripped 4 bases from V and 7 bases from J, with 17 bases between. The CDR3 runs 14 residues. In DNA form, the CDR3 reads TGCGCCAGCAGCGGAGAACAGGGTGAGTTTGAAGCTTTCTTT. It codes for CASSGEQGEFEAFF.

The chain links TRBV4-1 to TRBJ2-3, with a possible D match to TRBD2 (6 bases). Germline-derived CDR1 and CDR2 are MGHRA and YSYEKL. The CDR3 extends over 17 amino acids. Trimming left V 1 base short and J 2 bases short, with 16 bases between. The CDR3 DNA follows: TGCGCCAGCAGCCAAGTATTGCGGGGAAAAATCACAGATACGCAGTATTTT. Its protein product is CASSQVLRGKITDTQYF.

The chain links TRBV5-1 to TRBJ1-2; 7 nucleotides align to TRBD1. CDR3 length: 13 amino acids. Germline lookup yields CDR1 SGHRS and CDR2 YFSETQ. Trimming cost V 4 bases and J 3 bases; bases outside gene matches: 3. The CDR3 DNA reads TGCGCCAGCAGCCTAGGGGGCGACTATGGCTACACCTTC. Its protein product is CASSLGGDYGYTF. Using reference TRBV5-1 and TRBJ1-2 for the parts outside the CDR3, the full variable domain is KAGVTQTPRYLIKTRGQQVTLSCSPISGHRSVSWYQQTPGQGLQFLFEYFSETQRNKGNFPGRFSGRQFSNSRSEMNVSTLELGDSALYLCASSLGGDYGYTFGSGTRLTVV.

The V and J genes are TRBV13 and TRBJ1-1; TRBD1 might be the D (6 bases). Trimming cost V 6 bases and J 10 bases, with 18 bases left between them. The CDR3 covers 13 residues. Looked up from germline, CDR1 is PRHDT and CDR2 is FYEKMQ (reference sequence). The DNA for the CDR3 is TGTGCCAGCAGTTCCAGGGGAAAAGGGAGAGCTTTCTTT. It yields the protein CASSSRGKGRAFF.

The chain combines TRBV7-8 with TRBJ1-5, with D possibly TRBD1 on 6 matching bases. Trimming shortened V by 3 bases and J by 4 bases, and 13 bases separated the two germline ends. The germline gives CDR1 SGHVS, CDR2 FQNEAQ. The length of the CDR3 is 15 residues. The CDR3 region is CASSLRTEVNQPQHF. DNA of the CDR3: TGTGCCAGCAGCTTGAGGACAGAGGTAAATCAGCCCCAGCATTTT. The variable domain in full, completed from reference TRBV7-8 and TRBJ1-5, reads GAGVSQSPRYKVAKRGQDVALRCDPISGHVSLFWYQQALGQGPEFLTYFQNEAQLDKSGLPSDRFFAERPEGSVSTLKIQRTQQEDSAVYLCASSLRTEVNQPQHFGDGTRLSIL.

The table lists this clone with a few counts. This chain's CDR3 is CASSTLMNTEAFF. CDR3 sequence (DNA): TGTGCCAGCAGTACTCTCATGAACACTGAAGCTTTCTTT. The chain employs TRBV4-2 and TRBJ1-1; no clear D gene. Trimming shortened V by 6 bases and J by 0 bases, and 8 bases separated the two germline ends. CDR1 is LGHNA and CDR2 is YNFKEQ in the germline V gene. This CDR3 has 13 amino acids.

The rearrangement joins TRBV27 to TRBJ2-6; 7 bases align to TRBD1. Looked up from germline, CDR1 is MNHEY and CDR2 is SMNVEV (reference sequence). Trimming took 3 bases from V and 4 from J; bases not matched to a gene: 9. The CDR3 runs 17 residues. As DNA, the CDR3 is TGTGCCAGCAGTTTTCTGACAGGGCCGGGCGGGGCCAACGTCCTGACTTTC. As protein: CASSFLTGPGGANVLTF.

The CDR3 is CATLWGGNYGYTF. For the CDR3, the DNA is TGTGCCACCCTGTGGGGAGGGAACTATGGCTACACCTTC. The chain is built from TRBV6-1 and TRBJ1-2; D is unclear. V lost 10 bases to trimming and J lost 2 bases, with 14 bases between them. Germline lookup yields CDR1 MNHNS and CDR2 SASEGT. The CDR3 loop spans 13 amino acids.